The source of this T cell receptor (beta chain) is a study of T cells in Graves' hyperthyroidism and ophthalmopathy. Hyperthyroidism in the patients, aged 18 to 65, was newly diagnosed and under 2 months in duration. Regarding the study as a whole: Most thyroid clonotypes expanded above 0.001 appeared in blood too.

Germline CDR1 SQVTM, CDR2 ANQGSEA. V shed 7 bases and J 1 base; nucleotides not matched to a gene: 17. The CDR3 runs to 17 residues. At least ten counts were recorded for this clonotype. Its antigen remains unidentified. TCR beta CDR3 sequences were amplified from RNA transcripts. The HTBI primer set served for first-round RT-PCR of the TCR CDR3. TCRdb fed the multiplex PCR reads into MiXCR, producing one record per CDR3 protein. Here the sample spans 150,000 to 200,000 distinct CDR3 sequences, around 15% being singletons. What was sequenced was blood. The TCR sequence derives from a woman aged 45-65 years with Graves' hyperthyroidism. This rearrangement joins TRBV29-1 to TRBJ2-7; 9 bases match TRBD2. The CDR3 DNA is TGCAGCGCAAAAGGAGGGCGGAGCGGGGGGATTTCCTACGAGCAGTACTTC. The encoded protein is CSAKGGRSGGISYEQYF.